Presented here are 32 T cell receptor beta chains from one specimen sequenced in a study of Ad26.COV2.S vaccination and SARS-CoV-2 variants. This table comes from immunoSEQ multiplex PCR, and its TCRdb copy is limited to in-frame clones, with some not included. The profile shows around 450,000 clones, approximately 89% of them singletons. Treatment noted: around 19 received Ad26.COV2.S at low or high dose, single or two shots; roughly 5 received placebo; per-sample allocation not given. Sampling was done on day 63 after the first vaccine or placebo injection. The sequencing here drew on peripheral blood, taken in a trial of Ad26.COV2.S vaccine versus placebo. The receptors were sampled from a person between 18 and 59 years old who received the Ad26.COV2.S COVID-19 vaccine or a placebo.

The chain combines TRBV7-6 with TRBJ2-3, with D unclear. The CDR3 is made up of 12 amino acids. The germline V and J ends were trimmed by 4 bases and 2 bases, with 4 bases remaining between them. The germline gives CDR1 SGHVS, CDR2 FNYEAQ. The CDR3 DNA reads TGTGCCAGCAGCTCCCTCACAGATACGCAGTATTTT. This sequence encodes CASSSLTDTQYF. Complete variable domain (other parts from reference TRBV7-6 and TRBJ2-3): GAGVSQSPRYKVTKRGQDVALRCDPISGHVSLYWYRQALGQGPEFLTYFNYEAQQDKSGLPNDRFSAERPEGSISTLTIQRTEQRDSAMYRCASSSLTDTQYFGPGTRLTVL.

The CDR3 nucleotides read TGTGCCAGCTCACCGACGACGAACACTGAAGCTTTCTTT. Residues: CASSPTTNTEAFF. The chain recombines TRBV18 with TRBJ1-1; no definite D call. The CDR3 contains 13 residues. Trimming shortened V by 3 bases and J by 1 base, and 6 bases separated the two germline ends. Germline CDR1 is KGHSH and CDR2 is LQKENI. The whole variable domain, remainder taken from reference TRBV18 and TRBJ1-1, is NAGVMQNPRHLVRRRGQEARLRCSPMKGHSHVYWYRQLPEEGLKFMVYLQKENIIDESGMPKERFSAEFPKEGPSILRIQQVVRGDSAAYFCASSPTTNTEAFFGQGTRLTVV.

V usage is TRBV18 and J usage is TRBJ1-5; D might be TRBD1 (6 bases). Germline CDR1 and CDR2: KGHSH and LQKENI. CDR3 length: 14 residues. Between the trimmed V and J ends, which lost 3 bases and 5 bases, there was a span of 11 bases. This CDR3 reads CASSPRGGYQPQHF. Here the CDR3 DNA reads TGTGCCAGCTCACCCCGGGGGGGCTATCAGCCCCAGCATTTT.

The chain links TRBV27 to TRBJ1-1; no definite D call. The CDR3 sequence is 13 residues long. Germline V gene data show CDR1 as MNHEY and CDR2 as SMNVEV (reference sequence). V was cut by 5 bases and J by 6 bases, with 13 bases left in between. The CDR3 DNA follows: TGTGCCAGCAGTCCGGCGCGAGGCTCTGAAGCTTTCTTT. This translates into CASSPARGSEAFF.

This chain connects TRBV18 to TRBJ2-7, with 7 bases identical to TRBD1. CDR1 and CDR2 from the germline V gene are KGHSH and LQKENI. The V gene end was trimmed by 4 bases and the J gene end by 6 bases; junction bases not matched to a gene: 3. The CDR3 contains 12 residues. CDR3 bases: TGTGCCAGCTCACAGAGACAGGGCGAGCAGTACTTC. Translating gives CASSQRQGEQYF.

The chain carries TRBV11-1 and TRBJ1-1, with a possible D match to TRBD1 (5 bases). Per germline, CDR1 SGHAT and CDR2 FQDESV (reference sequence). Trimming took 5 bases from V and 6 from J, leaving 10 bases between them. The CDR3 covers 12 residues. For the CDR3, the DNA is TGTGCCAGCAGCCTTACAGGATCTGAAGCTTTCTTT. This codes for CASSLTGSEAFF.

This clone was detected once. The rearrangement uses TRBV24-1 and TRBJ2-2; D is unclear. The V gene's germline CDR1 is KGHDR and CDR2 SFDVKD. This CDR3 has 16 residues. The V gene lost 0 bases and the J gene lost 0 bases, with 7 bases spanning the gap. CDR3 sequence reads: CATSDLRAPNTGELFF. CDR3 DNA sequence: TGTGCCACCAGTGATTTGAGGGCTCCGAACACCGGGGAGCTGTTTTTT.

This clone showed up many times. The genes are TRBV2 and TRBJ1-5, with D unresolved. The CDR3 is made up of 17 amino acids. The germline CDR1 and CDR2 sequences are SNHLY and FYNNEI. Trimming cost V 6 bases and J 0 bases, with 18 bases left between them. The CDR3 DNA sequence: TGTGCCAGCAGAGGTTTGGCAGTCGTTCATAGCAATCAGCCCCAGCATTTT. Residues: CASRGLAVVHSNQPQHF.

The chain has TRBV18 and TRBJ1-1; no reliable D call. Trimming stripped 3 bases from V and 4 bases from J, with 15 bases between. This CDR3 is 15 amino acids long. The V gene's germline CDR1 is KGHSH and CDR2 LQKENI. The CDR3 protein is CASSPLQRAATEAFF. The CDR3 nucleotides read TGTGCCAGCTCACCCCTGCAAAGGGCCGCCACTGAAGCTTTCTTT.

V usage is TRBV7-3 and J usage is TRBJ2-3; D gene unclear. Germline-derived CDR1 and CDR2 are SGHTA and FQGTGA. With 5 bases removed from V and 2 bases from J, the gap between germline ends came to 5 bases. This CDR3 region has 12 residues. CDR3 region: CASSPNTDTQYF. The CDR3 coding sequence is TGTGCCAGCAGCCCAAACACAGATACGCAGTATTTT.

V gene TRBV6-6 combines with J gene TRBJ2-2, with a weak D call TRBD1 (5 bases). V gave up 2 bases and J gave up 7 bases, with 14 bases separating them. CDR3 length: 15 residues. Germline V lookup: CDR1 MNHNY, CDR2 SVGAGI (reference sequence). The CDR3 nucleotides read TGTGCCAGCAGTTACGAGTCTGGGGCTGGCGGGGAGCTGTTTTTT. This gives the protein CASSYESGAGGELFF.

The CDR3 sequence is CASSLFWIRETQYF. The CDR3 DNA reads TGTGCCAGCAGCTTGTTCTGGATTCGTGAGACCCAGTACTTC. The rearrangement links TRBV5-6 to TRBJ2-5; D is ambiguous. Trimming removed 1 base from V and 5 bases from J, with 12 bases in between. Germline V gene lookup returns CDR1 SGHDT and CDR2 YYEEEE. CDR3 size: 14 residues.

The CDR3 coding sequence is TGTGCCAGCAGCGGACGCTTGGCGGGGGGGCAGAATGAGCAGTTCTTC. This codes for CASSGRLAGGQNEQFF. This rearrangement joins TRBV9 to TRBJ2-1; 9 nucleotides align to TRBD2. There are 16 residues in the CDR3. Trimming removed 3 bases from V and 7 bases from J; junction bases left unmatched: 11. The germline V gene has CDR1 SGDLS and CDR2 YYNGEE.

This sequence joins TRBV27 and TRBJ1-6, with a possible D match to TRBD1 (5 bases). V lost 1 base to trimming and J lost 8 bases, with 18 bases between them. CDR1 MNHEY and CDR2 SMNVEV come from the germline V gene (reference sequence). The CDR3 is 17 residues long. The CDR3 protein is CASSLLGGRHWYSPLHF. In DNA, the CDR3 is TGTGCCAGCAGTTTATTGGGGGGACGACATTGGTATTCACCCCTCCACTTT.

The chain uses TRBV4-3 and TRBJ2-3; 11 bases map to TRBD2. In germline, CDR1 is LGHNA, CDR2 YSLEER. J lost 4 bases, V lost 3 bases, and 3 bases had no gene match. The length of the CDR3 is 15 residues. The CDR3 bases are TGCGCCAGCAGCCAGCTTAGCGGGGGGGCAGATACGCAGTATTTT. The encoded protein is CASSQLSGGADTQYF.

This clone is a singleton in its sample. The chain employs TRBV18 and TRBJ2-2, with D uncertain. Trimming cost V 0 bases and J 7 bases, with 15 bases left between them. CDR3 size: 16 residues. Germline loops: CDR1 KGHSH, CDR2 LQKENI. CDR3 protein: CASSPPGLAFHGELFF. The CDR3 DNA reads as TGTGCCAGCTCACCACCGGGGTTGGCGTTCCACGGGGAGCTGTTTTTT.

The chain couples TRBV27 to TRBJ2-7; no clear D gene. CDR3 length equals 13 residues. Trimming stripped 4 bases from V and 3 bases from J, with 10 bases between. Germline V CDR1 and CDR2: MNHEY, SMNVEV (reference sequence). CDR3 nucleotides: TGTGCCAGCAGTTCCCCCCCCGTCTACGAGCAGTACGTC. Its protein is CASSSPPVYEQYV.

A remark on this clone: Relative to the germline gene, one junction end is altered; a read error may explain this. As DNA, the CDR3 is TGTGCCACCAGCGGAGACAGGGTGGGGTGGTATGGCTACACCTTC. It translates to CATSGDRVGWYGYTF. This chain uses TRBV15 with TRBJ1-2; TRBD1 aligns across 7 bases. From germline, CDR1 is LNHNV and CDR2 YYDKDF (reference sequence). This CDR3 is built from 15 residues.

The CDR3 here is CASSSLAGGPDTQYF. CDR3 nucleotides: TGCGCCAGCAGCTCCCTAGCGGGAGGGCCAGATACGCAGTATTTT. This chain joins TRBV5-1 and TRBJ2-3; 12 positions match TRBD2. The CDR3 is 15 residues long. Per germline, CDR1 SGHRS and CDR2 YFSETQ. V was clipped by 3 bases and J by 4 bases; unmatched bases: 3.

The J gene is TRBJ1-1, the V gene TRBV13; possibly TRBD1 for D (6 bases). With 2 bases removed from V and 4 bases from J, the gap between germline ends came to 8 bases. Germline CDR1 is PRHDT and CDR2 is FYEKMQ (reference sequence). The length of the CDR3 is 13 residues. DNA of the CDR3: TGTGCCAGCAGCTTATGGGGGGCCACTGAAGCTTTCTTT. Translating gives CASSLWGATEAFF.

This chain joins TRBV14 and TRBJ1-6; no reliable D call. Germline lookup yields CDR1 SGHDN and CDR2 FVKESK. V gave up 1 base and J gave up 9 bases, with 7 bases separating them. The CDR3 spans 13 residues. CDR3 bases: TGTGCCAGCAGCCAAGCAGGTAGTTCACCCCTCCACTTT. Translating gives CASSQAGSSPLHF.

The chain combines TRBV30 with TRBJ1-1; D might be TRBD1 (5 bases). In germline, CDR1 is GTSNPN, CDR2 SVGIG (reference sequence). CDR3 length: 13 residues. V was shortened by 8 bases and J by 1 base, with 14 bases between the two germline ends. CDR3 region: CAHRQRRNTEAFF. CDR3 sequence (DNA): TGTGCCCATAGACAGAGGAGGAACACTGAAGCTTTCTTT.

The CDR3 DNA reads as TGTGCCAGCAGCTTAGAACGGGACAGCTACGAGCAGTACTTC. It translates to CASSLERDSYEQYF. The chain links TRBV13 to TRBJ2-7; TRBD1 agrees at 7 bases. Germline CDR1 is PRHDT and CDR2 is FYEKMQ (reference sequence). After removal of 1 base from V and 3 bases from J, the junction contained 3 bases not matched to a gene. CDR3 length: 14 residues. Filled out from reference TRBV13 and TRBJ2-7, the complete variable domain reads AAGVIQSPRHLIKEKRETATLKCYPIPRHDTVYWYQQGPGQDPQFLISFYEKMQSDKGSIPDRFSAQQFSDYHSELNMSSLELGDSALYFCASSLERDSYEQYFGPGTRLTVT.

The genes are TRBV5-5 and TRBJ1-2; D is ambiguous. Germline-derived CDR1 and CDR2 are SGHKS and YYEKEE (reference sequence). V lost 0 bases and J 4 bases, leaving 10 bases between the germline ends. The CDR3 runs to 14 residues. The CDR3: CASSLEGVGYGYTF. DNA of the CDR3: TGTGCCAGCAGCTTGGAAGGAGTTGGCTATGGCTACACCTTC.

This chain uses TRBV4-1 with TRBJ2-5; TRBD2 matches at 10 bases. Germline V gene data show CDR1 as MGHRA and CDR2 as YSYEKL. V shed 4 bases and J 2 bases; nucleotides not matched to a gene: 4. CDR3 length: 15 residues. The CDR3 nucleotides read TGCGCCAGCAGCCGCACACTAGCGGGGCAAGAGACCCAGTACTTC. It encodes CASSRTLAGQETQYF.

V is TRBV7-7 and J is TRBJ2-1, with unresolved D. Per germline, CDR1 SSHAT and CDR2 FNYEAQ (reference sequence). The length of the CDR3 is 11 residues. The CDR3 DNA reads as TGTGCTAGTGTACCCTACAATGAGCAGTTCTTC. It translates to CASVPYNEQFF.

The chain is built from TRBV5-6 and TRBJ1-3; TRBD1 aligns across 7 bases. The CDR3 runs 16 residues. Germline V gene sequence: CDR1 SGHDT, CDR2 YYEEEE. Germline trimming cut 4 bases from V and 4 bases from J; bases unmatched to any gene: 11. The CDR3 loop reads CASSETGRPKGNTIYF. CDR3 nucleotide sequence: TGTGCCAGCAGCGAGACAGGGCGCCCGAAAGGAAACACCATATATTTT.

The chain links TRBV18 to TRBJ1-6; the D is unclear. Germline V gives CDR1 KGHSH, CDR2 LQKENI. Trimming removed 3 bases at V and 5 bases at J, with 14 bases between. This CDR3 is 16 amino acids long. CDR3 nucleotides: TGTGCCAGCTCACCCGAGATGACGGTGGATAATTCACCCCTCCACTTT. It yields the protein CASSPEMTVDNSPLHF.

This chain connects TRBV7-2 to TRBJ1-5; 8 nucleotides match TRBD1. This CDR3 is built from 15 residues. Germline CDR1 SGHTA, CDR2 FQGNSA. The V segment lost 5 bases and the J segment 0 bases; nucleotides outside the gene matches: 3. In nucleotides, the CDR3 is TGTGCCAGCAGCCCCGACAGGGGTAGCAATCAGCCCCAGCATTTT. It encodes CASSPDRGSNQPQHF.

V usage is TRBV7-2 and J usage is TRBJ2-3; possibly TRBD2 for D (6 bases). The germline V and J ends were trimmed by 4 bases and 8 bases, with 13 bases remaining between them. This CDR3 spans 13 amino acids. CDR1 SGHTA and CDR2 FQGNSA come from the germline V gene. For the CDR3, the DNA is TGTGCCAGCAGCTCCATGGCTAGCGCTACGCAGTATTTT. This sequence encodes CASSSMASATQYF.

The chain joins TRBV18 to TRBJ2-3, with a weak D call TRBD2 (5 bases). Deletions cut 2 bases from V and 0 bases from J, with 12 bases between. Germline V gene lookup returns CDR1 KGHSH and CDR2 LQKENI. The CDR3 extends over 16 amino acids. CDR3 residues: CASSPVGAASTDTQYF. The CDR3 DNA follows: TGTGCCAGCTCACCAGTAGGAGCGGCTAGCACAGATACGCAGTATTTT. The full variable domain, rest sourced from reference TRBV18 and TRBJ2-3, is NAGVMQNPRHLVRRRGQEARLRCSPMKGHSHVYWYRQLPEEGLKFMVYLQKENIIDESGMPKERFSAEFPKEGPSILRIQQVVRGDSAAYFCASSPVGAASTDTQYFGPGTRLTVL.

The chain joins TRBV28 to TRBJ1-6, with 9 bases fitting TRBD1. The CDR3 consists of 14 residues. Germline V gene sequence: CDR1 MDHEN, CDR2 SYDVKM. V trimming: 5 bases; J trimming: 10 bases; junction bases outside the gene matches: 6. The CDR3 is CASSPGTGLSPLHF. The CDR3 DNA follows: TGTGCCAGCAGTCCCGGGACAGGGTTGTCACCCCTCCACTTT.